This T cell receptor beta chain was observed in a study of cytomegalovirus exposure and HLA in healthy donors. General study findings and limits: Usually a TCR sequence was rare, but some public TCRs were found in many donors. Several V segments, TRBV6-2 and TRBV6-3 among them, could not be told apart and were dropped.

Between the trimmed V and J ends, which lost 6 bases and 3 bases, there was a span of 11 bases. The germline V gene has CDR1 MNHNS and CDR2 SASEGT. The CDR3 is made up of 14 amino acids. Primers: 60 Vbeta forward and 13 Jbeta reverse. Generated by immunoSEQ multiplex PCR, the TCRdb table keeps only in-frame clones and is missing some. This table has some 220,000 clones, 70% to 85% appearing once. As concerns this clone: As yet, its antigen is unknown.

Sequencing was carried out using PBMCs. J is TRBJ1-4 and V is TRBV6-1; D unresolved. This sequence originates from a woman aged 60-75 years in good health and CMV-seropositive. CDR3 amino acids: CASRRHPSNEKLFF. The CDR3 DNA is TGTGCCAGCAGACGACACCCTTCTAATGAAAAACTGTTTTTT.